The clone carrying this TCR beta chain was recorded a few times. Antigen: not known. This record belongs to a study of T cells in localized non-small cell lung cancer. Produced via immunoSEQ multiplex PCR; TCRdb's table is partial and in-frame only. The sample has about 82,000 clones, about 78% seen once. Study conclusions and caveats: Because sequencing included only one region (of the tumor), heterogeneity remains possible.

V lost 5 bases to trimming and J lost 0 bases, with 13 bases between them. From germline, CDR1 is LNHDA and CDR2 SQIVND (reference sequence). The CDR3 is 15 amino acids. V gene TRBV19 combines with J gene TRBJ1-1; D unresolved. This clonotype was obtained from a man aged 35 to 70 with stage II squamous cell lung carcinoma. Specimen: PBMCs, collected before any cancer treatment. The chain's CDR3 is CASSGYSSMNTEAFF. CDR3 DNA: TGTGCCAGTAGTGGATACAGCTCAATGAACACTGAAGCTTTCTTT.